Listed here are 16 T cell receptor beta chains from one sample, sequenced in a study of shared clonotypes between healthy human individuals. Clones were read by immunoSEQ multiplex PCR, and TCRdb kept only the in-frame ones, dropping some. The data show around 1.1 million clones, about four fifths seen once. The sequenced sample was memory CD4+ T cells from PBMCs. Described subset: CD45RA-negative fraction. The receptors were sampled from a man younger than 35 in good health. Some clones in this sample may be carry-over from other donors' samples.

V gene TRBV11-3 combines with J gene TRBJ2-2; 7 bases are shared with TRBD2. Germline V CDR1 and CDR2: SGHNT, YENEEA. This CDR3 spans 16 amino acids. V lost 1 base and J lost 3; bases outside the gene matches: 5. The CDR3 here is CASSLGWAGDTGELFF. The CDR3, as DNA: TGTGCCAGCAGCTTAGGATGGGCGGGAGACACCGGGGAGCTGTTTTTT.

This clone was recorded only once. This chain uses TRBV7-7 with TRBJ2-1, with TRBD2 matching over 8 bases. The trim removed 4 bases at V and 2 bases at J, leaving 4 bases unmatched. This CDR3 spans 15 amino acids. Germline lookup yields CDR1 SSHAT and CDR2 FNYEAQ (reference sequence). DNA of the CDR3: TGTGCCAGCAGCTCACGGGAGGGCCCCTACAATGAGCAGTTCTTC. This encodes CASSSREGPYNEQFF.

Ten or more counts support this clone. The chain uses TRBV27 and TRBJ1-5; D gene unclear. CDR1 is MNHEY, CDR2 SMNVEV, per germline (reference sequence). V gave up 5 bases and J gave up 7 bases, with 18 bases separating them. This CDR3 contains 15 residues. The CDR3 loop reads CASSLRSTSGQPQHF. CDR3 DNA sequence: TGTGCCAGCAGTCTCCGGTCAACCTCGGGGCAGCCCCAGCATTTT.

This clone has just one count. The V call is TRBV4-2, the J call TRBJ2-5, with 7 nucleotides matching TRBD2. The V gene end was trimmed by 1 base and the J gene end by 3 bases; junction bases not matched to a gene: 5. The germline gives CDR1 LGHNA, CDR2 YNFKEQ. This CDR3 contains 15 residues. The CDR3 reads CASSQGGAGEETQYF. The CDR3 region has the DNA TGTGCCAGCAGCCAAGGAGGGGCGGGAGAAGAGACCCAGTACTTC.

For this clone: The junction shows a germline mismatch at one end, possibly a read error. V usage is TRBV30 and J usage is TRBJ1-1; 7 bases fit TRBD1. Per the germline V gene, CDR1 is GTSNPN and CDR2 is SVGIG (reference sequence). CDR3 size: 13 residues. CDR3 region: CAWSVQGNPEAFF. CDR3 sequence (DNA): TGTGCCTGGAGTGTACAGGGGAACCCTGAAGCTTTCTTT.

The chain has TRBV6-6 and TRBJ1-3; D not resolved. This CDR3 comprises 14 residues. Germline V CDR1 and CDR2: MNHNY, SVGAGI (reference sequence). Trimming removed 10 bases at V and 4 bases at J, with 17 bases between. CDR3 DNA sequence: TGTGCCACTGAAGACCGGTCGAGCGGAAACACCATATATTTT. Translation gives CATEDRSSGNTIYF.

This clone was seen only once. The gene calls are TRBV29-1 and TRBJ2-7; D is uncertain. Germline CDR1 SQVTM, CDR2 ANQGSEA. The CDR3 covers 13 residues. V dropped 7 bases and J dropped 0 bases, with 13 bases sitting between them. The CDR3 DNA follows: TGCAGCGCCGTTAACGGGTACTCCTACGAGCAGTACTTC. Its translation: CSAVNGYSYEQYF.

A remark on this clone: A read error likely explains this, since a far larger clone differs by one base. V gene TRBV29-1 combines with J gene TRBJ1-1; the D gene is possibly TRBD1 (5 bases). Germline V lookup: CDR1 SQVTM, CDR2 ANQGSEA. The CDR3 totals 13 residues. CDR3 in amino acids: CSIEDQGNTEAFF. CDR3 in DNA: TGCAGCATTGAAGATCAGGGGAACACTGAAGCTTTCTTT.

A note on this clone: Other nucleotide sequences from this sample produce the same CDR3. J is TRBJ2-7 and V is TRBV5-1; 8 positions agree with TRBD1. In germline, CDR1 is SGHRS, CDR2 YFSETQ. With V trimmed by 0 bases and J by 5 bases, 10 bases remained unmatched. The CDR3 length is 16 residues. CDR3 nucleotide sequence: TGCGCCAGCAGCTTGGAACCCCCAGACAGGGGACACGAGCAGTACTTC. This sequence encodes CASSLEPPDRGHEQYF.

As concerns this clone: Within the sample, other DNA sequences also encode this same CDR3. The chain combines TRBV6-5 with TRBJ2-7; 7 positions match TRBD1. The V gene end was trimmed by 0 bases and the J gene end by 1 base; junction bases not matched to a gene: 3. From germline, CDR1 is MNHEY and CDR2 SVGAGI. The CDR3 spans 15 residues. The DNA for the CDR3 is TGTGCCAGCAGTTACTCTCGACAGGGATCCTACGAGCAGTACTTC. Translating it yields CASSYSRQGSYEQYF.

The chain recombines TRBV6-1 with TRBJ1-2; 8 bases line up with TRBD1. This CDR3 is built from 13 residues. V lost 6 bases and J lost 8; bases outside the gene matches: 8. Germline values: CDR1 MNHNS, CDR2 SASEGT. CDR3 residues: CASRETGVEGYTF. CDR3 nucleotide sequence: TGTGCCAGCAGGGAGACAGGGGTTGAGGGCTACACCTTC.

This chain connects TRBV28 to TRBJ2-1; 9 bases match TRBD1. The CDR3 contains 13 residues. J was trimmed by 14 bases and V by 5 bases; bases with no gene match: 10. Germline lookup yields CDR1 MDHEN and CDR2 SYDVKM. The CDR3 loop is CASSTYERDREFF. Here the CDR3 DNA reads TGTGCCAGCAGTACTTATGAGAGGGACAGGGAGTTCTTC.

The chain links TRBV27 to TRBJ1-2; a weak D match, TRBD1 (5 bases). This CDR3 is 15 amino acids long. The V end lost 5 bases, the J end lost 4 bases, and 17 bases lay between the germline ends. Germline V gives CDR1 MNHEY, CDR2 SMNVEV (reference sequence). DNA for the CDR3: TGTGCCAGCAGTGCAACACGGCAGGGTGCCTATGGCTACACCTTC. Translated, it gives CASSATRQGAYGYTF.

Worth noting for this clone: Other DNA sequences in the same sample also yield this CDR3. The chain is built from TRBV2 and TRBJ2-6; no definite D call. The CDR3 extends over 14 amino acids. V was pared by 6 bases and J by 1 base, with 7 bases between. Germline V CDR1 and CDR2: SNHLY, FYNNEI. This CDR3 reads CASREISGANVLTF. The CDR3 DNA is TGTGCCAGCAGGGAGATATCTGGGGCCAACGTCCTGACTTTC.

The chain is built from TRBV13 and TRBJ2-7; 9 nucleotides agree with TRBD1. The V gene's germline CDR1 is PRHDT and CDR2 FYEKMQ (reference sequence). This CDR3 comprises 15 residues. V was pared by 5 bases and J by 5 bases, with 10 bases of the junction left unmatched. The CDR3 sequence: CASSLRTGETDEQYF. CDR3 nucleotides: TGTGCCAGCAGCCTGAGGACAGGGGAAACGGACGAGCAGTACTTC.

In regard to this clone: A single base separates this from a much larger clone, so it may be a read error. The sample carries other DNA sequences with the same CDR3. The chain combines TRBV27 with TRBJ2-2; 9 bases agree with TRBD1. Germline V gene lookup returns CDR1 MNHEY and CDR2 SMNVEV (reference sequence). The CDR3 contains 17 residues. The CDR3 protein is CASSLSRGTGSGGELFF. The CDR3 coding sequence is TGCGCCAGCAGTTTATCGCGGGGGACAGGGTCGGGCGGGGAGCTGTTTTTT.